Below are 14 T cell receptor beta chains sequenced from a single sample in a study of shared clonotypes between healthy human individuals. TCRdb keeps only in-frame clones here, not all; method: immunoSEQ multiplex PCR. Here the sample spans 190,000 or so clones, around 93% being singletons. The sample consisted of naive CD4+ T cells sorted from blood. Described subset: CD45RA+ positively selected. The receptor source for this set is a woman in her 30s in good health.

The chain combines TRBV28 with TRBJ2-5; D is undetermined. The closer fit of TRBJ2-7 to the DNA end suggests the J call may be wrong. The germline gives CDR1 MDHEN, CDR2 SYDVKM. This CDR3 contains 14 residues. In DNA form, the CDR3 reads TGTGCCAGCAGTTTGAAGGATATTAACTACGAGCAGTACTTC. Amino acid sequence: CASSLKDINYEQYF.

This clone has a single count. The chain carries TRBV5-1 and TRBJ2-6; D is possibly TRBD1 or TRBD2 (6 bases each). The CDR3 is 17 residues long. Germline CDR1 reads SGHRS; CDR2 reads YFSETQ. Deletions cut 4 bases from V and 3 bases from J, with 17 bases between. Here the CDR3 reads CASSPSGARFGANVLTF. CDR3 in DNA: TGCGCCAGCAGCCCTTCGGGGGCGAGGTTTGGGGCCAACGTCCTGACTTTC.

V is TRBV10-1 and J is TRBJ2-2; the D gene is possibly TRBD2 (6 bases). This CDR3 comprises 15 residues. Germline loops: CDR1 WNHNN, CDR2 SYGVQD (reference sequence). The V gene lost 7 bases and the J gene lost 2 bases, with 14 bases spanning the gap. CDR3 residues: CASTSGTANTGELFF. CDR3 DNA: TGCGCCAGCACCTCCGGGACTGCTAACACCGGGGAGCTGTTTTTT.

This chain links TRBV19 with TRBJ2-1; TRBD2 agrees at 14 bases. The CDR3 covers 13 residues. V lost 8 bases, J lost 9 bases, and 3 bases stayed unmatched. The germline V gene encodes CDR1 LNHDA and CDR2 SQIVND (reference sequence). The CDR3 DNA follows: TGTGCCAGTGGGACTAGCGGGAGCTTTGAGCAGTTCTTC. Its translation: CASGTSGSFEQFF.

In this sample, this clone turned up once. V is TRBV28 and J is TRBJ2-5; 8 bases match TRBD1. TRBJ2-7 explains the end of the DNA better; the J call may be wrong. From germline, CDR1 is MDHEN and CDR2 SYDVKM. The CDR3 is made up of 15 amino acids. The CDR3 region is CASSTLGQGNYEQYF. DNA of the CDR3: TGTGCCAGCAGTACCCTCGGACAGGGAAACTACGAGCAGTACTTC.

The chain links TRBV19 to TRBJ2-6; 8 bases agree with TRBD1. This CDR3 comprises 18 residues. V was pared by 6 bases and J by 3 bases, with 13 bases of the junction left unmatched. Germline CDR1 and CDR2: LNHDA and SQIVND (reference sequence). The CDR3 reads CASRKQGDPLNGANVLTF. The CDR3 coding sequence is TGTGCCAGTAGGAAACAGGGGGACCCATTGAATGGGGCCAACGTCCTGACTTTC. The complete variable domain, with remaining parts taken from reference TRBV19 and TRBJ2-6, reads DGGITQSPKYLFRKEGQNVTLSCEQNLNHDAMYWYRQDPGQGLRLIYYSQIVNDFQKGDIAEGYSVSREKKESFPLTVTSAQKNPTAFYLCASRKQGDPLNGANVLTFGAGSRLTVL.

V is TRBV28 and J is TRBJ1-2; 9 bases fit TRBD1. The junction had 9 bases not matched to a gene; V was cut back by 8 bases and J by 8 bases. Germline assignment: CDR1 MDHEN and CDR2 SYDVKM. This CDR3 region has 13 residues. CDR3 sequence (DNA): TGTGCCAGCCTTATACAGGGGGCGATGGGCTACACCTTC. Its translation is CASLIQGAMGYTF.

V usage is TRBV5-1 and J usage is TRBJ2-7; a possible D gene is TRBD1 (6 bases). The CDR3 length is 14 residues. Germline V gene lookup returns CDR1 SGHRS and CDR2 YFSETQ. Trimming took off 4 bases at V and 6 bases at J, with 17 bases between the two ends. The CDR3 spells CASSLDSQGREQYF. The CDR3 DNA reads TGCGCCAGCAGCCTGGACAGTCAGGGACGCGAGCAGTACTTC.

The rearrangement uses TRBV7-9 and TRBJ2-5; D is perhaps TRBD1 or TRBD2 (5 bases each). The J call may be in error: the DNA end matches TRBJ2-7 better. Germline V lookup: CDR1 SEHNR, CDR2 FQNEAQ (reference sequence). The CDR3 loop spans 14 amino acids. CDR3 coding DNA: TGTGCCAGCAGCTTTGTATTTGGGACCGACGAGCAGTACTTC. Translating it yields CASSFVFGTDEQYF.

The chain is built from TRBV27 and TRBJ1-2; perhaps TRBD1 as D (6 bases). V was pared by 6 bases and J by 2 bases, with 25 bases between. CDR3 size: 18 residues. Germline CDR1 and CDR2: MNHEY and SMNVEV (reference sequence). As DNA, the CDR3 is TGTGCCAGCAGCCAAACTGGGGCAGGGGACCTCAAGAACTATGGCTACACCTTC. Translation gives CASSQTGAGDLKNYGYTF.

The chain joins TRBV19 to TRBJ1-5; tentatively, D is TRBD1 (5 bases). The length of the CDR3 is 16 residues. V lost 5 bases to trimming and J lost 8 bases, with 22 bases between them. Germline CDR1 and CDR2: LNHDA and SQIVND (reference sequence). The CDR3 sequence is CASSPPRGHFAKPQHF. Here the CDR3 DNA reads TGTGCCAGTAGTCCCCCCCGGGGCCATTTCGCTAAGCCCCAGCATTTT.

The V and J genes are TRBV6-1 and TRBJ1-5, with 7 bases fitting TRBD1. The CDR3 loop spans 15 amino acids. Germline trimming cut 2 bases from V and 9 bases from J; bases unmatched to any gene: 10. Germline V CDR1 and CDR2: MNHNS, SASEGT. This chain's CDR3 is CASSERGTDLRPQHF. The DNA for the CDR3 is TGTGCCAGCAGTGAAAGAGGGACAGACCTCCGGCCCCAGCATTTT.

The J gene is TRBJ2-3, the V gene TRBV6-1; no reliable D call. The CDR3 is 13 residues long. V was cut by 2 bases and J by 7 bases, with 10 bases left in between. Germline V gene data show CDR1 as MNHNS and CDR2 as SASEGT. CDR3 nucleotides: TGTGCCAGCAGTGAATGGCCCCGATATACGCAGTATTTT. Its translation: CASSEWPRYTQYF.

The genes are TRBV18 and TRBJ1-1; 9 bases fit TRBD1. The germline V gene encodes CDR1 KGHSH and CDR2 LQKENI. The CDR3 consists of 15 residues. V shed 5 bases, J shed 1 base, and the junction held 5 bases outside the gene matches. CDR3 bases: TGTGCCAGCTCAACCACAGGGGGCGGGAACACTGAAGCTTTCTTT. This encodes CASSTTGGGNTEAFF. The complete variable domain, with remaining parts taken from reference TRBV18 and TRBJ1-1, reads NAGVMQNPRHLVRRRGQEARLRCSPMKGHSHVYWYRQLPEEGLKFMVYLQKENIIDESGMPKERFSAEFPKEGPSILRIQQVVRGDSAAYFCASSTTGGGNTEAFFGQGTRLTVV.